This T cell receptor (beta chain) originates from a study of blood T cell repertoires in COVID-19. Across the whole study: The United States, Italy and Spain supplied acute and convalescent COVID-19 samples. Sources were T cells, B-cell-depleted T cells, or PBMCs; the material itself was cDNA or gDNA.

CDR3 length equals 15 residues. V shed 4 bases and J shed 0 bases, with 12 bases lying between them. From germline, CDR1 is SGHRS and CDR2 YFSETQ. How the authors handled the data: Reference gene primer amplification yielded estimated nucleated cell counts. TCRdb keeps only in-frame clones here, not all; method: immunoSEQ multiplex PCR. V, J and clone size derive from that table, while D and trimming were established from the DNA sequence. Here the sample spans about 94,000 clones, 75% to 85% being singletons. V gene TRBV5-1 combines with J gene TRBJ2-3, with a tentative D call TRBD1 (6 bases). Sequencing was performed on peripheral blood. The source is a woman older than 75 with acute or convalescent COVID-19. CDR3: CASSQAGTSTDTQYF. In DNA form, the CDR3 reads TGCGCCAGCAGCCAAGCCGGGACAAGCACAGATACGCAGTATTTT.